Ten or more counts support the clone carrying this T cell receptor (beta chain). Antigen specificity is unknown. This entry comes from a study of spatial heterogeneity in lung cancer. The overall study: Sequencing consistently turned up more beta-chain sequences than alpha-chain sequences. Averaged across combinations, each unique TCR and UMI pairing appeared more than ten times in raw reads, which were uncorrected.

Sample time point: sample taken at primary tumor resection. Samples were obtained from roughly 65 donors, all untreated early-stage non-small cell lung cancer patients. TCRdb re-called the 5' RACE reads with MiXCR, one entry per CDR3 protein. The profile shows 13,000 or so distinct CDR3 sequences, about 5.4% of them singletons. V shed 2 bases, J shed 2 bases, and the junction held 6 bases outside the gene matches. Germline CDR1 is SGHRS and CDR2 is YFSETQ. The CDR3 spans 16 residues. Study outcomes and limitations: Tumoral mutation counts were tracked by counts of expanded intratumoral alpha and beta TCRs. It was estimated that coverage of tumor T cells reached around 7% for alpha chains and approximately 13% for beta chains.

The gene calls are TRBV5-1 and TRBJ1-3; 8 bases line up with TRBD1. This receptor was taken from a female donor with early-stage non-small cell lung cancer. Specimen: lung tumor tissue, collected at surgery. CDR3 coding DNA: TGCGCCAGCAGCTTTAGTGGACAGGGCACTGGAAACACCATATATTTT. As protein: CASSFSGQGTGNTIYF.